This TCR beta chain appears in the sequencing data of a study of blood T cell repertoires in COVID-19 (dated by TCRdb to the early 2020s). Concerning the study at large: Collaborator samples came from the United States, Italy and Spain and covered acute and convalescent phases of COVID-19. The repertoires were made available in a free public database intended to serve as a resource for research on the immune response to SARS-CoV-2. Subjects who had been exposed to COVID-19, were actively infected with it, or had recovered from it provided the deeply sampled blood TCRbeta repertoires that made up the dataset. The material from the prospective study consisted of cDNA or gDNA derived from T cells, B-cell-depleted T cells, or PBMCs. Sample metadata almost always included a de-identified subject ID, COVID-19 status, age in years and sex. HLA class I and class II types, where available, came from metadata supplied by the sample provider rather than from assay-based typing. Samples were obtained from the ongoing ImmuneRACE study (first 160 participants) and from 1,254 subjects provided by 6 global collaborators. Study-wide findings and limitations: The amount of clinical and demographic metadata varied by source and participant and was provided uncurated.

V has 5 bases trimmed and J has 3 bases trimmed; junction bases matching no gene number 6. The CDR1 and CDR2 encoded by the germline V gene are MGHRA and YSYEKL. Including cysteine and phenylalanine, the CDR3 has 16 amino acids. Only the CDR3 DNA stays, 48 bases, in frame from base 1. The collaborating institutions used their own protocols to collect whole blood in K2EDTA tubes. For TCRbeta analysis, collaborators shipped samples in one of three forms: frozen whole blood, isolated PBMCs, or DNA extracted from either of those sample types. The immunoSEQ Assay, a bias-controlled multiplex PCR, was used to amplify TCRbeta CDR3 regions from genomic DNA. In the paper's pipeline: Within the assay, amplification of reference gene primers was used to estimate how many nucleated cells each sample contained. Sequence reads were collapsed and filtered to measure the absolute abundance of every unique TCRbeta CDR3 rearrangement. For each sample, productive Simpson clonality was calculated by taking the square root of Simpson's diversity index across productive rearrangements. TCRdb re-hosts the immuneACCESS table, in-frame sequences only. Its copies lack some clones; in the studies checked, an unresolved V gene accounts for under half of them, and the cause for the rest is not known. From that table come the V and J calls and clone size; the DNA was used to work out D and trimming. For this sample the table gives roughly 260,000 clones, of which around 90% were detected only once. Of the sample, 3.7% is held by the ten largest clones.

In the case of this clone: Its antigen is still unknown. Base qualities are not at hand, and no much larger clone is one base apart.

The sequence was obtained from a woman in her thirties or forties with acute or convalescent COVID-19. The receptor chain draws on TRBV4-1 and TRBJ2-2, with 10 middle bases fitting TRBD2. The sample consisted of peripheral blood. The CDR3 region has the sequence CASSKSSGGDTGELFF. In nucleotides, the sequence is TGCGCCAGCAGCAAATCTAGCGGGGGAGACACCGGGGAGCTGTTTTTT.